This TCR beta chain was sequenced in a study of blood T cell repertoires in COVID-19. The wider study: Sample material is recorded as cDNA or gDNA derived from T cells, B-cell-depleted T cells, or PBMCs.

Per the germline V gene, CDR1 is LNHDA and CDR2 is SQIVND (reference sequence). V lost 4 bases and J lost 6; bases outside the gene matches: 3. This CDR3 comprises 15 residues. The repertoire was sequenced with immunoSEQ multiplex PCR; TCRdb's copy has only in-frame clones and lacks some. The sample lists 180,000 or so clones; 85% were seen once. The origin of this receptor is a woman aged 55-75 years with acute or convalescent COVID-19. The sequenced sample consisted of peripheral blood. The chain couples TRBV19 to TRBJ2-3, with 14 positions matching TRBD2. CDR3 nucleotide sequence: TGTGCCAGTAGTACCTGGACTAGCGGGAGGGATACGCAGTATTTT. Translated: CASSTWTSGRDTQYF.